Shown below are 32 T cell receptor beta chains from a single sample sequenced in a study of blood T cell repertoires in COVID-19. Clones were sequenced by immunoSEQ multiplex PCR, and TCRdb holds only the in-frame ones, with some missing. This sample has 250,000 or so clones, with approximately 88% found just once. Material: PBMCs or T cells enriched from blood (not recorded which). The receptor set was obtained from a woman under 40 who had been exposed to COVID-19.

This chain joins TRBV19 and TRBJ2-7; TRBD1 matches 10 bases. J was trimmed by 3 bases and V by 4 bases; bases with no gene match: 9. Germline values: CDR1 LNHDA, CDR2 SQIVND (reference sequence). This CDR3 region has 16 residues. The CDR3 protein is CASSKRRDRGHYEQYF. The CDR3 coding sequence is TGTGCCAGTAGTAAAAGACGGGACAGGGGTCACTACGAGCAGTACTTC.

The V call is TRBV7-9, the J call TRBJ2-3; 7 nucleotides agree with TRBD1. V lost 1 base and J lost 6; bases outside the gene matches: 7. CDR3 length equals 15 residues. Germline assignment: CDR1 SEHNR and CDR2 FQNEAQ (reference sequence). The CDR3 loop reads CASSLVGQLADTQYF. The DNA for the CDR3 is TGTGCCAGCAGCTTAGTGGGACAGCTTGCCGATACGCAGTATTTT.

The CDR3 DNA reads TGTGCCAGCAGCTTATTTGTAGCGGGAGAGGTGCGGGAGCAGTACTTC. Amino acids: CASSLFVAGEVREQYF. V gene TRBV7-9 combines with J gene TRBJ2-7; TRBD2 agrees at 9 bases. The CDR3 consists of 16 residues. CDR1 and CDR2 from the germline V gene are SEHNR and FQNEAQ (reference sequence). With V trimmed by 2 bases and J by 7 bases, 12 bases remained unmatched.

This rearrangement joins TRBV27 to TRBJ2-1, with 7 nucleotides matching TRBD2. Unmatched junction bases numbered 14, after V lost 8 bases and J lost 7 bases. The germline CDR1 and CDR2 sequences are MNHEY and SMNVEV (reference sequence). CDR3 length: 15 residues. The CDR3 DNA sequence: TGTGCCAGCCCCTTTCCGAACTCGGGGGGTAATGAGCAGTTCTTC. Translating it yields CASPFPNSGGNEQFF.

The chain couples TRBV15 to TRBJ2-3; TRBD1 aligns across 9 bases. J gave up 3 bases and V 1 base, and 2 bases lay outside the gene matches. CDR1 and CDR2 from the germline V gene are LNHNV and YYDKDF (reference sequence). This CDR3 is 15 amino acids long. Here the CDR3 DNA reads TGTGCCACCAGCAGAGTGGGGACAGGGACAGATACGCAGTATTTT. Encoded protein: CATSRVGTGTDTQYF.

Note on this clone: The junction and the germline gene differ at one end; a read error may be behind it. The V and J genes are TRBV13 and TRBJ1-2; 7 bases line up with TRBD1. The CDR3 has 14 residues. Germline CDR1 and CDR2: PRHDT and FYEKMQ (reference sequence). The CDR3 nucleotides read TGTGCCAGCAGTTTAGGACAGGTAAACTATGGCTACACCTTC. Its translation: CASSLGQVNYGYTF.

The chain carries TRBV5-1 and TRBJ2-3; TRBD1 aligns across 7 bases. CDR3 length: 17 residues. CDR1 and CDR2 from the germline V gene are SGHRS and YFSETQ. V lost 4 bases, J lost 1 base, and 12 bases stayed unmatched. CDR3: CASSTPQGGEGTDTQYF. As DNA, the CDR3 is TGCGCCAGCAGCACGCCTCAAGGGGGCGAGGGCACAGATACGCAGTATTTT. The full variable domain, in which reference TRBV5-1 and TRBJ2-3 provide the parts outside the CDR3, is KAGVTQTPRYLIKTRGQQVTLSCSPISGHRSVSWYQQTPGQGLQFLFEYFSETQRNKGNFPGRFSGRQFSNSRSEMNVSTLELGDSALYLCASSTPQGGEGTDTQYFGPGTRLTVL.

The chain has TRBV19 and TRBJ1-2, with 11 nucleotides matching TRBD1. V dropped 3 bases and J dropped 4; count of bases not matched to a gene: 4. Germline V CDR1 and CDR2: LNHDA, SQIVND (reference sequence). This CDR3 is built from 15 residues. CDR3 coding DNA: TGTGCCAGTAGTATGGGACAGGGGGTTGGCTATGGCTACACCTTC. As protein: CASSMGQGVGYGYTF.

The rearrangement joins TRBV27 to TRBJ1-2; D perhaps matches TRBD1 (6 bases). The CDR3 contains 15 residues. The germline CDR1 and CDR2 sequences are MNHEY and SMNVEV (reference sequence). V shed 8 bases and J shed 1 base, with 17 bases lying between them. The CDR3 reads CASRWQGSFNYGYTF. The CDR3 region has the DNA TGTGCCAGCCGTTGGCAGGGGAGTTTTAACTATGGCTACACCTTC.

V gene TRBV5-1 combines with J gene TRBJ1-2; the D gene is possibly TRBD1 (6 bases). V shed 4 bases and J shed 4 bases, with 20 bases lying between them. Germline assignment: CDR1 SGHRS and CDR2 YFSETQ. There are 16 residues in the CDR3. The CDR3 region has the DNA TGCGCCAGCAGCCCGACACAGGGAGAATCTTTCTATGGCTACACCTTC. Its translation is CASSPTQGESFYGYTF.

The rearrangement links TRBV30 to TRBJ2-7; D possibly corresponds to TRBD1 (6 bases). Germline V gene sequence: CDR1 GTSNPN, CDR2 SVGIG (reference sequence). The CDR3 has 11 amino acids. Trimming shortened V by 5 bases and J by 3 bases, and 8 bases separated the two germline ends. The CDR3: CAWGGVYEQYF. DNA of the CDR3: TGTGCCTGGGGGGGCGTCTACGAGCAGTACTTC. The full variable domain, rest sourced from reference TRBV30 and TRBJ2-7, is SQTIHQWPATLVQPVGSPLSLECTVEGTSNPNLYWYRQAAGRGLQLLFYSVGIGQISSEVPQNLSASRPQDRQFILSSKKLLLSDSGFYLCAWGGVYEQYFGPGTRLTVT.

Details on this clone: Other DNA sequences of this sample code for an identical CDR3. J is TRBJ2-5 and V is TRBV7-3; D is possibly TRBD2 (6 bases). Trimming removed 0 bases from V and 1 base from J, with 6 bases in between. Germline CDR1 is SGHTA and CDR2 is FQGTGA. The CDR3 contains 14 residues. The CDR3 spells CASSLTGGQETQYF. The DNA for the CDR3 is TGTGCCAGCAGCTTAACGGGGGGCCAAGAGACCCAGTACTTC. Filled out from reference TRBV7-3 and TRBJ2-5, the complete variable domain reads GAGVSQTPSNKVTEKGKYVELRCDPISGHTALYWYRQSLGQGPEFLIYFQGTGAADDSGLPNDRFFAVRPEGSVSTLKIQRTERGDSAVYLCASSLTGGQETQYFGPGTRLLVL.

V is TRBV7-3 and J is TRBJ1-2; 7 nucleotides agree with TRBD1. The CDR3 length is 15 residues. Per the germline V gene, CDR1 is SGHTA and CDR2 is FQGTGA. Trimming took 1 base from V and 2 from J; bases not matched to a gene: 4. In DNA, the CDR3 is TGTGCCAGCAGCTTAAGCCCGGGACAGAACTATGGCTACACCTTC. Its protein is CASSLSPGQNYGYTF.

This clone was counted only a few times. The rearrangement links TRBV6-5 to TRBJ2-1; possibly TRBD2 for D (6 bases). V was cut by 2 bases and J by 0 bases, with 11 bases left in between. The CDR3 contains 16 residues. Germline V gene sequence: CDR1 MNHEY, CDR2 SVGAGI. CDR3 bases: TGTGCCAGCAGTTACATCGCGGGGAGCTCCTACAATGAGCAGTTCTTC. It translates to CASSYIAGSSYNEQFF.

The J gene is TRBJ2-5, the V gene TRBV4-1, with 11 nucleotides matching TRBD2. Losses at the gene ends were 3 bases for V and 4 bases for J; bases not matched to a gene: 10. The CDR3 loop spans 17 amino acids. The germline V gene encodes CDR1 MGHRA and CDR2 YSYEKL. The CDR3 DNA is TGCGCCAGCAGCCACGACCCAATCGGACTAGCGGGAGAGACCCAGTACTTC. It codes for CASSHDPIGLAGETQYF.

V gene TRBV4-1 combines with J gene TRBJ2-1, with 13 bases matching TRBD2. CDR3 length: 16 residues. Germline assignment: CDR1 MGHRA and CDR2 YSYEKL. V dropped 4 bases and J dropped 9; count of bases not matched to a gene: 9. The CDR3 loop reads CASSRPGTSGIFEQFF. The CDR3 coding sequence is TGCGCCAGCAGCCGCCCCGGGACTAGCGGGATTTTTGAGCAGTTCTTC.

J is TRBJ2-3 and V is TRBV3-1 (or the pseudogene TRBV3-2); 10 positions agree with TRBD2. V trimming: 1 base; J trimming: 4 bases; junction bases outside the gene matches: 5. Germline CDR1 LGHDT, CDR2 YNNKEL (reference sequence). CDR3 length: 16 residues. Here the CDR3 reads CASSQASGSGPDTQYF. CDR3 sequence (DNA): TGTGCCAGCAGCCAAGCTAGCGGGAGTGGGCCAGATACGCAGTATTTT.

Here the CDR3 DNA reads TGTGCCAGTAGTTCCGGACAGGGCCGTCAGGACATTCAGTACTTC. This translates into CASSSGQGRQDIQYF. The gene calls are TRBV19 and TRBJ2-4; TRBD1 matches 8 bases. This CDR3 region has 15 residues. Germline CDR1 is LNHDA and CDR2 is SQIVND (reference sequence). Germline trimming cut 5 bases from V and 8 bases from J; bases unmatched to any gene: 11. Full variable domain (outside the CDR3, taken from reference TRBV19 and TRBJ2-4): DGGITQSPKYLFRKEGQNVTLSCEQNLNHDAMYWYRQDPGQGLRLIYYSQIVNDFQKGDIAEGYSVSREKKESFPLTVTSAQKNPTAFYLCASSSGQGRQDIQYFGAGTRLSVL.

The chain couples TRBV5-1 to TRBJ1-1; D gene unclear. This CDR3 contains 13 residues. The V end was cut by 4 bases, the J end by 1 base, with 8 bases between. Germline lookup yields CDR1 SGHRS and CDR2 YFSETQ. CDR3 in amino acids: CASSVTANTEAFF. CDR3 DNA: TGCGCCAGCAGCGTTACAGCGAACACTGAAGCTTTCTTT.

V is TRBV7-2 and J is TRBJ1-2, with a possible D match to TRBD1 (6 bases). The ends were cut back, 2 bases at V and 3 bases at J, with 16 bases in the middle. Germline loops: CDR1 SGHTA, CDR2 FQGNSA. The CDR3 is 16 residues long. CDR3: CASSLTSTGRHYGYTF. DNA for the CDR3: TGTGCCAGCAGCTTAACGAGCACAGGGAGACACTATGGCTACACCTTC.

Of note for this clone: Different DNA sequences within this sample yield the same CDR3. In nucleotides, the CDR3 is TGTGCCAGCTCACCGGGACAGGGGGCGACTAATGAAAAACTGTTTTTT. Its protein is CASSPGQGATNEKLFF. The chain joins TRBV18 to TRBJ1-4; TRBD1 aligns across 12 bases. CDR1 KGHSH and CDR2 LQKENI come from the germline V gene. Trimming at V came to 3 bases and at J to 2 bases, leaving 1 base not matched to a gene. CDR3 length: 16 amino acids. The entire variable domain, with the rest obtained from reference TRBV18 and TRBJ1-4, is as follows: NAGVMQNPRHLVRRRGQEARLRCSPMKGHSHVYWYRQLPEEGLKFMVYLQKENIIDESGMPKERFSAEFPKEGPSILRIQQVVRGDSAAYFCASSPGQGATNEKLFFGSGTQLSVL.

This clone has at least ten counts. This chain uses TRBV7-2 with TRBJ2-3; possible D gene TRBD2, 6 bases. Germline V gene data show CDR1 as SGHTA and CDR2 as FQGNSA. V shed 5 bases and J shed 2 bases, with 17 bases lying between them. The CDR3 extends over 16 amino acids. CDR3 protein: CASSRALATTTDTQYF. As DNA, the CDR3 is TGTGCCAGCAGCCGGGCTCTAGCGACTACCACAGATACGCAGTATTTT.

The V gene is TRBV5-1, the J gene TRBJ2-3; the D is unclear. The CDR3 spans 14 residues. Trimming shortened V by 6 bases and J by 0 bases, and 11 bases separated the two germline ends. The V gene's germline CDR1 is SGHRS and CDR2 YFSETQ. The chain's CDR3 is CASKLSASTDTQYF. The CDR3 DNA follows: TGCGCCAGCAAGCTATCCGCTAGCACAGATACGCAGTATTTT.

The chain links TRBV11-1 to TRBJ1-1; the D is unclear. CDR1 and CDR2 from the germline V gene are SGHAT and FQDESV (reference sequence). CDR3 size: 14 residues. The V and J ends lost 3 bases and 0 bases respectively, with 8 bases between them. CDR3 nucleotides: TGTGCCAGCAGCTTTAACAGTATGAACACTGAAGCTTTCTTT. It specifies CASSFNSMNTEAFF.

On this clone itself: Other nucleotide sequences from this sample produce the same CDR3. V gene TRBV6-1 combines with J gene TRBJ1-6; 11 nucleotides agree with TRBD1. The CDR3 has 14 amino acids. V trimming: 3 bases; J trimming: 10 bases; junction bases outside the gene matches: 2. Germline CDR1 reads MNHNS; CDR2 reads SASEGT. The CDR3 loop reads CASSEGTGGSPLHF. The CDR3 DNA follows: TGTGCCAGCAGTGAGGGGACAGGGGGATCACCCCTCCACTTT.

This chain joins TRBV27 and TRBJ2-3, with 7 bases that match TRBD1. Germline V gene data show CDR1 as MNHEY and CDR2 as SMNVEV (reference sequence). V was clipped by 6 bases and J by 0 bases; unmatched bases: 6. CDR3 size: 15 residues. CDR3 in DNA: TGTGCCAGCAGCCAAGGGACAGAAAGCACAGATACGCAGTATTTT. It yields the protein CASSQGTESTDTQYF.

This clone was seen only once. The chain uses TRBV19 and TRBJ2-1; TRBD1 is a possible D gene (6 bases). Germline V gene lookup returns CDR1 LNHDA and CDR2 SQIVND (reference sequence). The CDR3 is made up of 15 amino acids. Trimming pared 5 bases from V and 0 bases from J, leaving 11 bases between. This chain's CDR3 is CASSPDRSSYNEQFF. The CDR3 DNA is TGTGCCAGTAGTCCTGACAGGAGCTCCTACAATGAGCAGTTCTTC.

The rearrangement links TRBV7-2 to TRBJ2-2; TRBD1 might be the D (6 bases). Looked up from germline, CDR1 is SGHTA and CDR2 is FQGNSA. This CDR3 contains 15 residues. Trimming left V 2 bases short and J 6 bases short, with 13 bases between. The chain's CDR3 is CASSLKRGIAGELFF. The CDR3 DNA reads as TGTGCCAGCAGCTTAAAGAGGGGGATCGCCGGGGAGCTGTTTTTT.

The chain employs TRBV6-5 and TRBJ2-2; D is undetermined. V was clipped by 6 bases and J by 9 bases, with 11 bases between them. The germline V gene has CDR1 MNHEY and CDR2 SVGAGI. The CDR3 spans 12 residues. CDR3 region: CASRSSGRELFF. As DNA, the CDR3 is TGTGCCAGCAGATCCTCAGGCAGGGAGCTGTTTTTT.

The chain is built from TRBV28 and TRBJ1-2; no firm D call. The CDR3 is 16 residues long. V lost 1 base, J lost 7 bases, and 19 bases lay in between. Germline values: CDR1 MDHEN, CDR2 SYDVKM. Here the CDR3 reads CASSLYWSSRPAGYTF. The CDR3 DNA reads TGTGCCAGCAGTTTATATTGGTCCAGTCGTCCCGCTGGCTACACCTTC.

The chain links TRBV21-1 to TRBJ2-2; the table's D call, TRBD2, was not checked against the DNA. TRBV21-1 is reported as a pseudogene. The CDR3 consists of 16 residues. The DNA for the CDR3 is TGTGCCAGCAGCGCTATAGCGGGAGCGAACACCGGGGAGCTGTTTTTT. This translates into CASSAIAGANTGELFF.

This chain links TRBV18 with TRBJ1-3, with 10 bases fitting TRBD1. The CDR3 has 16 amino acids. Germline V gene sequence: CDR1 KGHSH, CDR2 LQKENI. V shed 3 bases, J shed 2 bases, and the junction held 4 bases outside the gene matches. This chain's CDR3 is CASSPLDRGAGNTIYF. The CDR3 nucleotides read TGTGCCAGCTCACCTTTGGACAGGGGGGCTGGAAACACCATATATTTT. Full variable domain (rest looked up from reference TRBV18 and TRBJ1-3): NAGVMQNPRHLVRRRGQEARLRCSPMKGHSHVYWYRQLPEEGLKFMVYLQKENIIDESGMPKERFSAEFPKEGPSILRIQQVVRGDSAAYFCASSPLDRGAGNTIYFGEGSWLTVV.